The table lists the clone carrying this TCR beta chain with a few counts. Antigen specificity is unknown. This sample is part of a study of CD8+CD57+ T cells in acquired aplastic anemia. CDR1 LGHNA and CDR2 YSLEER come from the germline V gene. Trimming took 8 bases from V and 6 from J; bases not matched to a gene: 9. This CDR3 spans 14 amino acids. The study, taken as a whole, reports: Over 25 CD8+ CDR3 sequences occurred in both the patients and the controls.

The TCR beta profiling, which covered VDJ combination and CDR3 sequence, was carried out using genomic DNA as the template. TCRdb ran MiXCR on the reads and lists one entry per CDR3 protein. The table records about 110,000 distinct CDR3 sequences, around 49% of them present only once. This receptor was obtained from a human donor in good health, serving as a control. The specimen sequenced was sorted CD4+, CD8+, or CD8+CD57+ T cells (not recorded which) from PBMCs. The chain links TRBV4-3 to TRBJ2-1; 8 nucleotides align to TRBD2. The chain's CDR3 is CASGLGRGSNEQFF. In DNA, the CDR3 is TGCGCCAGCGGCCTCGGGAGGGGAAGCAATGAGCAGTTCTTC.